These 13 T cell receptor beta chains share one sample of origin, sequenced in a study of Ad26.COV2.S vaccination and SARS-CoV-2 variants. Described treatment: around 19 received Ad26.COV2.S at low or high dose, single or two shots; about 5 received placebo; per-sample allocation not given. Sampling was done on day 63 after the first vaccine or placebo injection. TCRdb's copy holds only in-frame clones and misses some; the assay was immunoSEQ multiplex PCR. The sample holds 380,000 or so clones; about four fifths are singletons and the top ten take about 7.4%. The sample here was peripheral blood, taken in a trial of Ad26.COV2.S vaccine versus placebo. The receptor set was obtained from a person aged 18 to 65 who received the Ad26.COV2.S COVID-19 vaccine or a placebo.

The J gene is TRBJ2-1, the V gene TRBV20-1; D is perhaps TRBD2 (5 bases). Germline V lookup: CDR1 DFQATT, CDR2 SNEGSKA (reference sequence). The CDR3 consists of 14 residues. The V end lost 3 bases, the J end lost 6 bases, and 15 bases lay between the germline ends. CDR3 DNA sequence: TGCAGTGCTAGTGGGTATAGGAGGTTCAATGAGCAGTTCTTC. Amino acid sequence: CSASGYRRFNEQFF.

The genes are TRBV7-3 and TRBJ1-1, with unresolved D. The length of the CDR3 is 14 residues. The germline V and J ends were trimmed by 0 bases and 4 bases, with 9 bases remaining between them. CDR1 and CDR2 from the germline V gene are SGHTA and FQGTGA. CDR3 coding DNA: TGTGCCAGCAGCTTAACCGGGAGCAGCACTGAAGCTTTCTTT. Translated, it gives CASSLTGSSTEAFF.

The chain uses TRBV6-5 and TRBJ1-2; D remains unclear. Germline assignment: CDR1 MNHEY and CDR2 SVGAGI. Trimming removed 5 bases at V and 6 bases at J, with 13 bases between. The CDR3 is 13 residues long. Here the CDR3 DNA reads TGTGCCAGCAGTAAACAGAGGGCGGATGGCTACACCTTC. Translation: CASSKQRADGYTF.

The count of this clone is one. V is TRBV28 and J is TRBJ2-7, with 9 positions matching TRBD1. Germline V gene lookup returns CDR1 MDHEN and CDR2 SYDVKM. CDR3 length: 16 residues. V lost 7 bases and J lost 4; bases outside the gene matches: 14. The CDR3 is CASKRSRGQGHYEQYF. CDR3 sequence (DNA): TGTGCCAGCAAACGAAGCCGTGGACAGGGGCATTACGAGCAGTACTTC.

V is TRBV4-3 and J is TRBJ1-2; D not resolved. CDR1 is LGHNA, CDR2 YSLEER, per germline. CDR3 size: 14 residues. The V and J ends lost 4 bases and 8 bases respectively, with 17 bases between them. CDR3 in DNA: TGCGCCAGCAGCCTTTCCCACGGAAGCGGGGGCTACACCTTC. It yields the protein CASSLSHGSGGYTF.

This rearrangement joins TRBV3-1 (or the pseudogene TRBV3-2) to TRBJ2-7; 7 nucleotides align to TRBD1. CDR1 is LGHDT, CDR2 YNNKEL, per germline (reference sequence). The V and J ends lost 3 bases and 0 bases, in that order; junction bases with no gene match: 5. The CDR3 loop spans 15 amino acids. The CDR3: CASSQAGTDSYEQYF. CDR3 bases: TGTGCCAGCAGCCAGGCCGGGACAGACTCCTACGAGCAGTACTTC.

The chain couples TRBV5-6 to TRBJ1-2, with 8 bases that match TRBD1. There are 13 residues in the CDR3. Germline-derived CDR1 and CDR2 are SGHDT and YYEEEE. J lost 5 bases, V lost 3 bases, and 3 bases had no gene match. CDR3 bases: TGTGCCAGCAGCTCGGGACAGGAATATGGCTACACCTTC. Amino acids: CASSSGQEYGYTF.

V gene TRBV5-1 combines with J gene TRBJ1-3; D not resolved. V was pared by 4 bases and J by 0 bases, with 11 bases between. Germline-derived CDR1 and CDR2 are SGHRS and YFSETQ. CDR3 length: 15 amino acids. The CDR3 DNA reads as TGCGCCAGCAGCAGGACGGCCAACTCTGGAAACACCATATATTTT. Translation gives CASSRTANSGNTIYF.

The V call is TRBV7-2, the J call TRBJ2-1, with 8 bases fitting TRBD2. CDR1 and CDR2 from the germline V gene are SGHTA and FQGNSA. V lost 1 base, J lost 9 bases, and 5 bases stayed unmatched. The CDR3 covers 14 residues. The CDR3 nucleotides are TGTGCCAGCAGCTTAGTTAGCGGGGAGATTGAGCAGTTCTTC. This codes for CASSLVSGEIEQFF.

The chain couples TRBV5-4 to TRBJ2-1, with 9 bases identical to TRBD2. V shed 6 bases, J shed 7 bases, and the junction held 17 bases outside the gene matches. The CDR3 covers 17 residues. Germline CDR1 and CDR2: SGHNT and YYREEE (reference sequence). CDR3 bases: TGTGCCAGCATCAAATCAGGTGGCGGGGGGGTGAGGAATGAGCAGTTCTTC. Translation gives CASIKSGGGGVRNEQFF. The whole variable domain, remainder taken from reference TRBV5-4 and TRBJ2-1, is ETGVTQSPTHLIKTRGQQVTLRCSSQSGHNTVSWYQQALGQGPQFIFQYYREEENGRGNFPPRFSGLQFPNYSSELNVNALELDDSALYLCASIKSGGGGVRNEQFFGPGTRLTVL.

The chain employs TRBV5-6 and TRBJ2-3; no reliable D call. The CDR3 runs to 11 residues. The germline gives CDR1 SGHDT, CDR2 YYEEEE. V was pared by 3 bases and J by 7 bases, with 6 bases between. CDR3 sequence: CASSWGNTQYF. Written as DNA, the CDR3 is TGTGCCAGCAGCTGGGGAAATACGCAGTATTTT. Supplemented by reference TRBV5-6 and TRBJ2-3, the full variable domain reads DAGVTQSPTHLIKTRGQQVTLRCSPKSGHDTVSWYQQALGQGPQFIFQYYEEEERQRGNFPDRFSGHQFPNYSSELNVNALLLGDSALYLCASSWGNTQYFGPGTRLTVL.

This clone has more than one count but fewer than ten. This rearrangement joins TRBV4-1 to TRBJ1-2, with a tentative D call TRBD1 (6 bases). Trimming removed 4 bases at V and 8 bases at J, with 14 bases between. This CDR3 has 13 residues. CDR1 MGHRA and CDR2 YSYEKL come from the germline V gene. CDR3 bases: TGCGCCAGCAGCCCTGGGACACCTGGCGGCTACACCTTC. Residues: CASSPGTPGGYTF.

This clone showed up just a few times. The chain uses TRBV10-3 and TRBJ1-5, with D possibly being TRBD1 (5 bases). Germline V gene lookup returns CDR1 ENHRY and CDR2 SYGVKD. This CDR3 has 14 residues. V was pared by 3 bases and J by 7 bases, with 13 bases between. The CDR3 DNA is TGTGCCATCAGTGAACAGTGGCAGGGCCAGCCCCAGCATTTT. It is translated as CAISEQWQGQPQHF.